This TCR beta chain was identified in a study of T cells after yellow fever vaccination. TCRdb independently ran MiXCR on the 5' RACE reads; one entry per CDR3 protein. The table lists some 550,000 distinct CDR3 sequences, about 19% of them singletons, with 14% in the top ten. Germline V gives CDR1 WSHSY, CDR2 SAAADI. Trimming took off 6 bases at V and 0 bases at J, with 12 bases between the two ends. The CDR3 covers 15 residues. Notes on the study in general: The secondary T-cell response peaked on day 5, not day 15, but was weaker.

A word on this clonotype: Antigen: not known.

The sample was PBMCs, taken 15 days after the yellow fever booster vaccination. The TCR originated in a man between 25 and 39 years old who received the YFV17D yellow fever vaccine. The genes are TRBV10-2 and TRBJ1-5, with TRBD1 as a possible D gene (6 bases). CDR3 residues: CASREDSYSNQPQHF. CDR3 sequence (DNA): TGCGCCAGCAGGGAGGACAGCTATAGCAATCAGCCCCAGCATTTT.